Sequencing of this T cell receptor (beta chain) was carried out in a study of breast tumors, draining lymph nodes, adjacent tissues. This clonotype came up many times. The CDR3 is made up of 17 amino acids. Trimming took 2 bases from V and 5 from J; bases not matched to a gene: 11. The germline gives CDR1 SGHVS, CDR2 FQNEAQ. TCRdb reprocessed the multiplex PCR reads via MiXCR and lists one record per CDR3 protein. The sample yields about 47,000 distinct CDR3 sequences, about 21% seen once. V gene TRBV7-8 combines with J gene TRBJ2-3, with 9 bases that match TRBD2. Sequencing used breast tumor tissue. The TCR comes from a female donor with breast cancer. Some clones in this sample may be carry-over from other donors' samples. In DNA, the CDR3 is TGTGCCAGCAGCTTAATCGGTCTAGCGGGGAAGAAAGATACGCAGTATTTT. Its protein is CASSLIGLAGKKDTQYF.